Listed here are 32 T cell receptor beta chains from one sample, sequenced in a study of blood T cell repertoires in COVID-19. Method: immunoSEQ multiplex PCR; TCRdb's copy keeps in-frame clones and lacks some. The sample comprises 180,000 or so clones, approximately 85% of which are singletons, and around 7.8% rests with the top ten. Sample: peripheral blood. Receptors originate from an older woman with acute or convalescent COVID-19.

The chain links TRBV10-1 to TRBJ2-7, with 8 positions matching TRBD2. Looked up from germline, CDR1 is WNHNN and CDR2 is SYGVQD (reference sequence). V gave up 7 bases and J gave up 6 bases; unmatched junction bases: 11. CDR3 length: 14 amino acids. The CDR3 sequence is CASTPPGGLGEQYV. In nucleotides, the CDR3 is TGCGCCAGCACTCCCCCGGGGGGGCTGGGCGAGCAGTACGTC.

This chain links TRBV14 with TRBJ2-1; 13 positions match TRBD2. Unmatched junction bases numbered 7, after V lost 4 bases and J lost 7 bases. This CDR3 comprises 16 residues. Germline V gene sequence: CDR1 SGHDN, CDR2 FVKESK. CDR3 protein: CASSPRLAGGLNEQFF. CDR3 in DNA: TGTGCCAGCAGCCCCCGACTAGCGGGAGGCCTTAATGAGCAGTTCTTC. The whole variable domain, remainder taken from reference TRBV14 and TRBJ2-1, is EAGVTQFPSHSVIEKGQTVTLRCDPISGHDNLYWYRRVMGKEIKFLLHFVKESKQDESGMPNNRFLAERTGGTYSTLKVQPAELEDSGVYFCASSPRLAGGLNEQFFGPGTRLTVL.

CDR3 nucleotides: TGCAGCGTTGAAGGACAGGGGGACGAGCAGTACTTC. As protein: CSVEGQGDEQYF. This rearrangement joins TRBV29-1 to TRBJ2-7; TRBD1 agrees at 9 bases. V gave up 1 base and J gave up 5 bases; unmatched junction bases: 0. The CDR3 is made up of 12 amino acids. Germline CDR1 reads SQVTM; CDR2 reads ANQGSEA.

V is TRBV13 and J is TRBJ1-1; unclear D gene. The V end lost 4 bases, the J end lost 1 base, and 4 bases lay between the germline ends. The length of the CDR3 is 12 residues. The germline V gene has CDR1 PRHDT and CDR2 FYEKMQ (reference sequence). CDR3: CASSSRNTEAFF. The CDR3 coding sequence is TGTGCCAGCAGCTCGAGGAACACTGAAGCTTTCTTT.

This clone was detected once. The chain carries TRBV7-9 and TRBJ2-7; D is perhaps TRBD1 (5 bases). The CDR3 length is 12 residues. Germline loops: CDR1 SEHNR, CDR2 FQNEAQ (reference sequence). V lost 5 bases and J lost 10, with 15 bases in between. The CDR3 here is CASSRLETVQYF. CDR3 sequence (DNA): TGTGCCAGCAGCCGACTGGAGACAGTCCAGTACTTC.

V usage is TRBV7-3 and J usage is TRBJ1-1; 10 nucleotides match TRBD1. This CDR3 has 16 residues. V shed 5 bases and J 0 bases; nucleotides not matched to a gene: 6. CDR1 and CDR2 (germline): SGHTA, FQGTGA. The CDR3 loop is CASSLTGGSMNTEAFF. CDR3 DNA: TGTGCCAGCAGCCTGACAGGGGGCTCGATGAACACTGAAGCTTTCTTT.

The V gene is TRBV29-1, the J gene TRBJ2-1; 8 bases are a match to TRBD1. With V trimmed by 4 bases and J by 7 bases, 12 bases remained unmatched. From germline, CDR1 is SQVTM and CDR2 ANQGSEA. This CDR3 has 15 residues. CDR3 bases: TGCAGCGTTGGAACTCCGGGACAGGATATGAATGAGCAGTTCTTC. This sequence encodes CSVGTPGQDMNEQFF.

The chain carries TRBV19 and TRBJ2-1, with TRBD2 matching 9 bases. With 3 bases clipped from V and 6 bases from J, the junction kept 9 bases outside the gene matches. This CDR3 spans 16 amino acids. Germline V gene sequence: CDR1 LNHDA, CDR2 SQIVND (reference sequence). The CDR3 region is CASSIRISGSPNEQFF. As DNA, the CDR3 is TGTGCCAGTAGTATTAGGATTAGCGGGAGTCCCAATGAGCAGTTCTTC.

CDR3 residues: CASTNPGGNYGYTF. The CDR3 DNA reads TGCGCCAGCACTAATCCAGGGGGCAACTATGGCTACACCTTC. The chain recombines TRBV5-1 with TRBJ1-2; 8 nucleotides agree with TRBD1. The germline CDR1 and CDR2 sequences are SGHRS and YFSETQ. V lost 6 bases, J lost 2 bases, and 6 bases stayed unmatched. The CDR3 length is 14 residues.

As regards this clone: At one end the junction does not follow the germline gene, possibly because of a read error. The chain uses TRBV5-5 and TRBJ2-4, with D possibly being TRBD2 (5 bases). Germline V gene sequence: CDR1 SGHKS, CDR2 YYEKEE (reference sequence). The CDR3 loop spans 12 amino acids. DNA for the CDR3: TGTGCCAGCCATAATCCGGGGTTCAACCTCAACTTC. Protein: CASHNPGFNLNF.

The rearrangement uses TRBV3-1 (or the pseudogene TRBV3-2) and TRBJ2-1; TRBD2 might be the D (5 bases). V lost 0 bases to trimming and J lost 8 bases, with 11 bases between them. Germline V CDR1 and CDR2: LGHDT, YNNKEL (reference sequence). The length of the CDR3 is 14 residues. CDR3 loop: CASSQDPVRDEQFF. Here the CDR3 DNA reads TGTGCCAGCAGCCAAGACCCCGTGAGGGATGAGCAGTTCTTC.

The chain is built from TRBV30 and TRBJ1-3; no reliable D call. CDR1 and CDR2 from the germline V gene are GTSNPN and SVGIG (reference sequence). This CDR3 is built from 13 residues. The CDR3 here is CGGKGNSGNTIYF. The CDR3 nucleotides read TGTGGAGGGAAGGGAAACTCTGGAAACACCATATATTTT.

In its sample, this clone was seen once. This rearrangement joins TRBV10-3 to TRBJ2-1; TRBD1 agrees at 9 bases. The V segment lost 6 bases and the J segment 6 bases; nucleotides outside the gene matches: 3. The CDR3 totals 13 residues. Per the germline V gene, CDR1 is ENHRY and CDR2 is SYGVKD. In nucleotides, the CDR3 is TGTGCCATCAGGGGGACAGGGTCCAATGAGCAGTTCTTC. This encodes CAIRGTGSNEQFF.

The chain links TRBV5-4 to TRBJ2-3; 7 bases agree with TRBD2. The CDR3 covers 15 residues. In germline, CDR1 is SGHNT, CDR2 YYREEE (reference sequence). The trim removed 2 bases at V and 6 bases at J, leaving 9 bases unmatched. The CDR3 is CASSFSASGADTQYF. DNA for the CDR3: TGTGCCAGCAGCTTTTCGGCTAGCGGAGCGGATACGCAGTATTTT.

This chain uses TRBV5-5 with TRBJ2-3; 9 positions agree with TRBD2. V gave up 4 bases and J gave up 2 bases; unmatched junction bases: 8. The germline gives CDR1 SGHKS, CDR2 YYEKEE (reference sequence). The length of the CDR3 is 16 residues. The CDR3 is CASSAWTSALTDTQYF. The CDR3 bases are TGTGCCAGCAGCGCCTGGACTAGCGCCCTCACAGATACGCAGTATTTT.

The J gene is TRBJ1-6, the V gene TRBV30, with 9 bases aligning to TRBD1. The CDR3 length is 14 residues. CDR1 and CDR2 from the germline V gene are GTSNPN and SVGIG (reference sequence). V shed 3 bases and J 9 bases; nucleotides not matched to a gene: 6. The CDR3 sequence is CAWSDTGGVSPLHF. DNA of the CDR3: TGTGCCTGGAGCGACACAGGGGGCGTTTCACCCCTCCACTTT.

This chain joins TRBV2 and TRBJ1-1, with D possibly being TRBD1 (6 bases). Per the germline V gene, CDR1 is SNHLY and CDR2 is FYNNEI. The CDR3 covers 13 residues. V lost 9 bases and J lost 5, with 16 bases in between. DNA of the CDR3: TGTGCCAGTACACTACAGGGTGGAACTGAAGCTTTCTTT. It is translated as CASTLQGGTEAFF. The complete variable domain, with remaining parts taken from reference TRBV2 and TRBJ1-1, reads EPEVTQTPSHQVTQMGQEVILRCVPISNHLYFYWYRQILGQKVEFLVSFYNNEISEKSEIFDDQFSVERPDGSNFTLKIRSTKLEDSAMYFCASTLQGGTEAFFGQGTRLTVV.

In this sample, this clone turned up once. The rearrangement uses TRBV28 and TRBJ1-5; TRBD1 matches 9 bases. The J segment lost 2 bases and the V segment lost 6 bases, leaving 5 bases of the junction unmatched. In germline, CDR1 is MDHEN, CDR2 SYDVKM. The CDR3 is 15 amino acids. The CDR3 spells CASSQGQGRNQPQHF. As DNA, the CDR3 is TGTGCCAGCAGCCAGGGACAGGGTCGCAATCAGCCCCAGCATTTT.

In its sample, this clone was seen once. The chain carries TRBV7-8 and TRBJ1-1; TRBD1 might be the D (6 bases). V lost 3 bases to trimming and J lost 3 bases, with 8 bases between them. Germline V gives CDR1 SGHVS, CDR2 FQNEAQ. The CDR3 covers 13 residues. CDR3: CASSFSGDTEAFF. The CDR3 DNA follows: TGTGCCAGCAGCTTCTCAGGGGACACTGAAGCTTTCTTT.

This clone occurred once. The chain has TRBV3-1 (or the pseudogene TRBV3-2) and TRBJ1-2; tentative D call: TRBD1 (5 bases). CDR3 length: 14 residues. CDR1 is LGHDT and CDR2 is YNNKEL in the germline V gene (reference sequence). The germline V and J ends were trimmed by 1 base and 3 bases, with 9 bases remaining between them. The DNA of the CDR3 is TGTGCCAGCAGCCAAGGTCGACAGTACTATGGCTACACCTTC. Translation: CASSQGRQYYGYTF.

V usage is TRBV20-1 and J usage is TRBJ1-2, with no clear D. V gave up 3 bases and J gave up 5 bases, with 10 bases separating them. CDR3 length: 12 amino acids. Germline CDR1 DFQATT, CDR2 SNEGSKA (reference sequence). CDR3 loop: CSASTPGYGYTF. The CDR3 DNA is TGCAGTGCTAGTACCCCCGGTTATGGCTACACCTTC.

V is TRBV5-1 and J is TRBJ1-2, with D unclear. The CDR3 is 12 amino acids. V was trimmed by 3 bases and J by 3 bases, leaving 6 bases between them. Germline V CDR1 and CDR2: SGHRS, YFSETQ. CDR3 sequence reads: CASSSDYYGYTF. The CDR3 region has the DNA TGCGCCAGCAGCTCTGACTACTATGGCTACACCTTC. The variable domain in full, completed from reference TRBV5-1 and TRBJ1-2, reads KAGVTQTPRYLIKTRGQQVTLSCSPISGHRSVSWYQQTPGQGLQFLFEYFSETQRNKGNFPGRFSGRQFSNSRSEMNVSTLELGDSALYLCASSSDYYGYTFGSGTRLTVV.

Only one count was recorded for this clone. V usage is TRBV7-3 and J usage is TRBJ2-2; 12 bases are a match to TRBD2. The CDR3 sequence is 16 residues long. V gave up 3 bases and J gave up 4 bases; unmatched junction bases: 3. Germline V gives CDR1 SGHTA, CDR2 FQGTGA. CDR3 residues: CASSLQGLAGTGELFF. The CDR3 nucleotides read TGTGCCAGCAGCTTGCAGGGACTAGCGGGCACCGGGGAGCTGTTTTTT.

The chain links TRBV6-5 to TRBJ1-1, with D unresolved. V was cut by 11 bases and J by 5 bases, with 18 bases left in between. Germline CDR1 and CDR2: MNHEY and SVGAGI. The CDR3 spans 13 residues. CDR3 in amino acids: CASERRSGTEAFF. The CDR3 DNA sequence: TGTGCCTCCGAAAGGAGGAGCGGGACTGAAGCTTTCTTT.

The V gene is TRBV13, the J gene TRBJ1-1; maybe TRBD1 (6 bases). V lost 5 bases and J lost 6, with 13 bases in between. The germline gives CDR1 PRHDT, CDR2 FYEKMQ (reference sequence). The CDR3 has 13 residues. In DNA form, the CDR3 reads TGTGCCAGCAGCCGAGGGACACGGGCTGAAGCTTTCTTT. This codes for CASSRGTRAEAFF.

The rearrangement links TRBV11-3 to TRBJ1-1; D is unresolved. In germline, CDR1 is SGHNT, CDR2 YENEEA. The CDR3 contains 13 residues. Trimming took 8 bases from V and 1 from J, leaving 11 bases between them. The CDR3 coding sequence is TGTGCCAGCGGAAACTACAAGAACACTGAAGCTTTCTTT. It translates to CASGNYKNTEAFF.

The chain uses TRBV15 and TRBJ2-1; a weak D match, TRBD2 (6 bases). The CDR3 is 15 residues long. V lost 8 bases, J lost 10 bases, and 24 bases lay in between. Germline V gene data show CDR1 as LNHNV and CDR2 as YYDKDF (reference sequence). The CDR3 sequence is CATCYGGARQAEQFF. Here the CDR3 DNA reads TGTGCCACCTGCTACGGGGGTGCCCGCCAAGCGGAGCAGTTCTTC.

V usage is TRBV6-5 and J usage is TRBJ1-2; 8 positions match TRBD1. The CDR3 covers 14 residues. The J segment lost 7 bases and the V segment lost 5 bases, leaving 9 bases of the junction unmatched. Per germline, CDR1 MNHEY and CDR2 SVGAGI. The CDR3 region is CASSTGTGTFGYTF. CDR3 DNA sequence: TGTGCCAGCAGTACCGGGACAGGAACGTTTGGCTACACCTTC.

With regard to this clone: Compared with germline, one end of the junction differs, possibly owing to a read error. This chain connects TRBV30 to TRBJ2-1, with 10 bases matching TRBD2. Germline V gene lookup returns CDR1 GTSNPN and CDR2 SVGIG (reference sequence). CDR3 length: 13 amino acids. DNA for the CDR3: TGTGCCTGGAGTTTTTCGGGGAGCGGGAGGGTGATCTTC. As protein: CAWSFSGSGRVIF.

The chain joins TRBV18 to TRBJ1-2; 9 bases match TRBD1. Germline CDR1 is KGHSH and CDR2 is LQKENI. The CDR3 contains 14 residues. V lost 5 bases, J lost 4 bases, and 5 bases stayed unmatched. CDR3: CASSADRGAYGYTF. CDR3 bases: TGTGCCAGCTCAGCGGACAGGGGTGCCTATGGCTACACCTTC.

This sequence joins TRBV15 and TRBJ2-3; possibly TRBD2 for D (5 bases). V was trimmed by 8 bases and J by 2 bases, leaving 14 bases between them. Germline CDR1 LNHNV, CDR2 YYDKDF (reference sequence). The CDR3 is 14 amino acids. The CDR3 DNA follows: TGTGCCACCCGCCGAGGGCAAAACACAGATACGCAGTATTTT. Translating it yields CATRRGQNTDTQYF.

The V call is TRBV10-2, the J call TRBJ1-5, with unresolved D. CDR3 length: 13 residues. Germline-derived CDR1 and CDR2 are WSHSY and SAAADI. V was shortened by 2 bases and J by 12 bases, with 14 bases between the two germline ends. The CDR3 here is CASSELYPQVQHF. In DNA form, the CDR3 reads TGCGCCAGCAGTGAGCTCTACCCCCAGGTCCAGCATTTT.